The clone carrying this TCR beta chain came up once. Its target is unknown. The data originate from a study of T cell responses to AZD1222 COVID-19 vaccine. The study's findings and limits: Spike was spanned by vaccine-associated CD4 TCRs, which were dominant at 160-218 and 743-854.

The CDR3 is 15 amino acids. Trimming shortened V by 0 bases and J by 1 base, and 9 bases separated the two germline ends. Germline CDR1 GTSNPN, CDR2 SVGIG (reference sequence). Produced via immunoSEQ multiplex PCR; TCRdb's table is partial and in-frame only. The table records roughly 170,000 clones, about 90% of them present only once. The clonotype comes from an adult in good health. J is TRBJ2-2 and V is TRBV30; unclear D gene. Sequences were derived from peripheral blood, sampled on day 0 of AZD1222 vaccination. CDR3 DNA: TGTGCCTGGAGTGTCGACATACGGAACACCGGGGAGCTGTTTTTT. It is translated as CAWSVDIRNTGELFF.